This T cell receptor (beta chain) was captured in a study of blood T cell repertoires in COVID-19. Study-wide background: Sites across the United States, Italy and Spain contributed samples from acute and convalescent COVID-19. Sources were T cells, B-cell-depleted T cells, or PBMCs; the material itself was cDNA or gDNA.

Authors' data handling: Reference gene primers were amplified, and this amplification served to estimate nucleated cell counts. The assay was immunoSEQ multiplex PCR, and TCRdb's table has in-frame clones only and misses some. V and J calls and clone size follow that table, whereas D and trimming were derived from the DNA. The sample shows 32,000 or so clones, 88% of them seen only once. Sequenced material: peripheral blood. This clonotype originated in a human donor in a cohort sampled during active COVID-19.

CDR3 sequence reads: CATRRYTGELFF. CDR3 coding DNA: TGTGCCACCAGACGGTACACCGGGGAGCTGTTTTTT. The chain carries TRBV28 and TRBJ2-2; D gene uncertain. This CDR3 region has 12 residues. Germline V CDR1 and CDR2: MDHEN, SYDVKM. Trimming left V 10 bases short and J 3 bases short, with 9 bases between.